One and the same sample provided the 4 T cell receptor beta chains below, sequenced in a study of shared clonotypes between healthy human individuals. Produced via immunoSEQ multiplex PCR; TCRdb's table is partial and in-frame only. The table has more than 400,000 clones, around 80% seen once. The source material was PBMCs. Receptors originate from a middle-aged woman in good health. Some clones in this sample may be carry-over from other donors' samples.

The chain has TRBV30 and TRBJ2-5, with 15 bases fitting TRBD2. The germline V gene has CDR1 GTSNPN and CDR2 SVGIG (reference sequence). J gave up 5 bases and V 3 bases, and 13 bases lay outside the gene matches. The CDR3 is 18 residues long. CDR3 nucleotides: TGTGCCTGGAGCGGTCGATGGACTAGCGGGAGGGCCTCCGAGACCCAGTACTTC. It translates to CAWSGRWTSGRASETQYF.

The rearrangement joins TRBV10-1 to TRBJ2-4; 10 nucleotides match TRBD1. The CDR3 loop spans 19 amino acids. CDR1 is WNHNN, CDR2 SYGVQD, per germline (reference sequence). V was clipped by 2 bases and J by 4 bases; unmatched bases: 14. CDR3 bases: TGCGCCAGCAGTGAGAGCTTGGGACAGGGGACACCGGAAAAAAACATTCAGTACTTC. Its translation is CASSESLGQGTPEKNIQYF.

The chain employs TRBV28 and TRBJ1-4; D possibly corresponds to TRBD1 (5 bases). The CDR3 has 13 residues. Germline CDR1 MDHEN, CDR2 SYDVKM. V lost 6 bases, J lost 10 bases, and 15 bases lay in between. This CDR3 reads CASSGPGGGKLFF. As DNA, the CDR3 is TGTGCCAGCAGCGGCCCCGGCGGGGGAAAACTGTTTTTT.

On this clone: Other nucleotide sequences in the sample specify the same CDR3. The chain recombines TRBV13 with TRBJ2-6; D ambiguous. The germline CDR1 and CDR2 sequences are PRHDT and FYEKMQ (reference sequence). The CDR3 totals 15 residues. Trimming stripped 1 base from V and 3 bases from J, with 7 bases between. CDR3 in DNA: TGTGCCAGCAGCTTAGATGGGCTTGGGGCCAACGTCCTGACTTTC. Protein sequence: CASSLDGLGANVLTF. Full variable domain (remainder filled in from reference TRBV13 and TRBJ2-6): AAGVIQSPRHLIKEKRETATLKCYPIPRHDTVYWYQQGPGQDPQFLISFYEKMQSDKGSIPDRFSAQQFSDYHSELNMSSLELGDSALYFCASSLDGLGANVLTFGAGSRLTVL.